This TCR beta chain comes out of a study of identical twins. The CDR3 is 15 amino acids. CDR1 is SGHDT, CDR2 YYEEEE, per germline. With 3 bases removed from V and 2 bases from J, the gap between germline ends came to 15 bases. TCRdb ran MiXCR on the 5' RACE reads and lists one entry per CDR3 protein. The sample has more than 600,000 distinct CDR3 sequences, 15% to 20% seen once. This same sample was also part of a study on T cells expressing NK-cell markers. As that report states: Beta-chain profiling covered CD3+CD56+NKG2C+, CD3+CD56+NKG2C- and CD3+CD56-NKG2C+ sorted subsets.

Input material: PBMCs. This sequence was found in a woman between 18 and 29 years old in good health. The J gene is TRBJ2-7, the V gene TRBV5-6, with D perhaps TRBD1 (6 bases). For the CDR3, the DNA is TGTGCCAGCAGCTACCGCAGGGGCATCGCCTACGAGCAGTACTTC. Amino acids: CASSYRRGIAYEQYF.